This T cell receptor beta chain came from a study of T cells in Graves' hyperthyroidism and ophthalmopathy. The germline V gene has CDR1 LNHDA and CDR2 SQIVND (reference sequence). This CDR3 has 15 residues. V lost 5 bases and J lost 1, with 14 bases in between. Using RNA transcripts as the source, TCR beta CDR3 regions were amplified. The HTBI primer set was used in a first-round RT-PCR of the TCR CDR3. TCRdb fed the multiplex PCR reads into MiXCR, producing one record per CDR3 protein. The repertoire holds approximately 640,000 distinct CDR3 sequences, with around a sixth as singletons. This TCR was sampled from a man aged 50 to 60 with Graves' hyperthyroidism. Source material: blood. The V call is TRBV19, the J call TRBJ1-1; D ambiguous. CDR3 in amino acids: CASSLTWARNTEAFF. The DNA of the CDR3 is TGTGCCAGTAGTCTCACTTGGGCCAGGAACACTGAAGCTTTCTTT.